The T cell receptor (beta chain) under discussion was sequenced for a study of blood T cell repertoires in COVID-19. As for the study in general: COVID-19 samples collected from the United States, Italy and Spain covered acute and convalescent phases.

Assay: immunoSEQ multiplex PCR; the TCRdb copy retains only in-frame clones and omits some. The sample comprises roughly 230,000 clones, about 80% of which are singletons, and around 4% rests with the top ten. Trimming cost V 7 bases and J 5 bases; bases outside gene matches: 9. CDR1 is MNHEY, CDR2 SMNVEV, per germline (reference sequence). This CDR3 is 15 amino acids long. Material for sequencing was peripheral blood. The rearrangement joins TRBV27 to TRBJ1-5; 9 bases fit TRBD1. The TCR originated in a man in his forties or fifties with active or convalescent COVID-19. The CDR3 nucleotides are TGTGCCAGCAAAGGGGAACAGGGGGCATATCAGCCCCAGCATTTT. The encoded protein is CASKGEQGAYQPQHF.